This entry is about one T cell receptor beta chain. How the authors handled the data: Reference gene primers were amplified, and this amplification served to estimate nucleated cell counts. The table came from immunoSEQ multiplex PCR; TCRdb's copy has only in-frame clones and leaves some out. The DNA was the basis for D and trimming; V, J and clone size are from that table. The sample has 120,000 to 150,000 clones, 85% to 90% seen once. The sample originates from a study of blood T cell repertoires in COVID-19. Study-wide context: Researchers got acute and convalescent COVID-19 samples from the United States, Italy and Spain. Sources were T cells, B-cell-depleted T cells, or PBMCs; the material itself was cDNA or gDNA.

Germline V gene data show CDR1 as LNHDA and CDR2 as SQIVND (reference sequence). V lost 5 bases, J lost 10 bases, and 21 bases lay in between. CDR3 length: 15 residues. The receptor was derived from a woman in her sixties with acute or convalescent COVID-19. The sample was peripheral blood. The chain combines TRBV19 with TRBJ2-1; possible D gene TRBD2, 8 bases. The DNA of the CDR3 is TGTGCCAGTAGTTCGACCGGGACTAGGGGGCGGGAGCAGTTCTTC. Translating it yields CASSSTGTRGREQFF.